This T cell receptor beta chain originates from a study of blood T cell repertoires in COVID-19. Turning to the study itself: The origin of the acute and convalescent COVID-19 samples was the United States, Italy and Spain. From T cells, B-cell-depleted T cells, or PBMCs came the material, which was cDNA or gDNA.

In the original processing: Amplification of reference gene primers was used by the study to estimate nucleated cell counts. Only in-frame clones appear in the TCRdb table, and some are missing; sequencing was by immunoSEQ multiplex PCR. That table is the source of V, J and clone size, and D and trimming were worked out from the DNA. The sample includes some 160,000 clones, roughly 80% of them seen just once. V was cut by 5 bases and J by 4 bases, with 16 bases left in between. The germline V gene encodes CDR1 LNHDA and CDR2 SQIVND (reference sequence). There are 15 residues in the CDR3. The J gene is TRBJ2-3, the V gene TRBV19; a possible D gene is TRBD1 (7 bases). Sequencing input: peripheral blood. The TCR originated in a man between 65 and 85 years old with active or convalescent COVID-19. In DNA form, the CDR3 reads TGTGCCAGTAGTTCCTCCAGGGGGGTCCCAGATACGCAGTATTTT. Translating gives CASSSSRGVPDTQYF.